A single sample is the source of the 10 T cell receptor beta chains below, sequenced in a study of T cells in Graves' hyperthyroidism and ophthalmopathy. TCR beta CDR3 sequences were amplified from RNA transcripts. The TCR CDR3 was amplified in a first-round RT-PCR using the HTBI primer set. TCRdb reprocessed the multiplex PCR reads via MiXCR and lists one record per CDR3 protein. The table has 300,000 to 450,000 distinct CDR3 sequences, less than 20% seen once; the top ten hold about 27%. The sample taken for sequencing was blood. Source of these receptors: a young woman with Graves' hyperthyroidism that later progressed to Graves' ophthalmopathy.

The chain combines TRBV27 with TRBJ2-2; D could derive from TRBD1 or TRBD2 (6 bases each). CDR3 length equals 14 residues. Trimming removed 2 bases at V and 6 bases at J, with 10 bases between. CDR1 and CDR2 from the germline V gene are MNHEY and SMNVEV (reference sequence). The CDR3 DNA is TGTGCCAGCAGTTTAGCAGGGGAGGCCGGGGAGCTGTTTTTT. This encodes CASSLAGEAGELFF.

In this sample, this clonotype turned up many times. V and J are TRBV6-1 and TRBJ2-7, with 8 nucleotides matching TRBD1. Losses at the gene ends were 5 bases for V and 1 base for J; bases not matched to a gene: 7. CDR3 length equals 15 residues. CDR1 MNHNS and CDR2 SASEGT come from the germline V gene. The CDR3 sequence is CASSSRGRGSYEQYF. Written as DNA, the CDR3 is TGTGCCAGCAGTTCCAGGGGGCGCGGATCCTACGAGCAGTACTTC.

V is TRBV27 and J is TRBJ2-1, with D tentatively TRBD1 (7 bases). V lost 3 bases, J lost 7 bases, and 13 bases lay in between. CDR1 is MNHEY and CDR2 is SMNVEV in the germline V gene (reference sequence). The CDR3 contains 14 residues. The DNA for the CDR3 is TGTGCCAGCAGTTTTGGCAGGGGGGAGAATGAGCAGTTCTTC. Amino acids: CASSFGRGENEQFF.

The chain joins TRBV5-1 to TRBJ2-3; 8 nucleotides agree with TRBD2. The CDR3 spans 17 residues. Germline-derived CDR1 and CDR2 are SGHRS and YFSETQ. Trimming removed 4 bases from V and 5 bases from J; junction bases left unmatched: 15. The CDR3: CASSRWGPREVLDTQYF. The DNA for the CDR3 is TGCGCCAGCAGCCGGTGGGGGCCGCGGGAGGTGTTAGATACGCAGTATTTT.

This clonotype was picked up many times. This chain uses TRBV20-1 with TRBJ2-7; unclear D gene. Trimming stripped 0 bases from V and 3 bases from J, with 9 bases between. The length of the CDR3 is 13 residues. Germline CDR1 reads DFQATT; CDR2 reads SNEGSKA (reference sequence). This CDR3 is CSAREGWGYEQYF. The CDR3 nucleotides are TGCAGTGCTAGAGAAGGATGGGGCTACGAGCAGTACTTC.

This clonotype was seen a handful of times. The rearrangement joins TRBV9 to TRBJ1-5, with 7 bases identical to TRBD1. The CDR3 spans 16 residues. V gave up 3 bases and J gave up 3 bases; unmatched junction bases: 9. Germline loops: CDR1 SGDLS, CDR2 YYNGEE. The CDR3 DNA follows: TGTGCCAGCAGCGGGGGCCCGGGACAGCTCAATCAGCCCCAGCATTTT. It is translated as CASSGGPGQLNQPQHF.

The chain is built from TRBV9 and TRBJ2-7; D is possibly TRBD2 (5 bases). V gave up 0 bases and J gave up 2 bases, with 9 bases separating them. The CDR3 is made up of 14 amino acids. CDR1 SGDLS and CDR2 YYNGEE come from the germline V gene. The CDR3 loop is CASSVEERAYEQYF. The DNA for the CDR3 is TGTGCCAGCAGCGTAGAGGAGAGGGCCTACGAGCAGTACTTC.

This clonotype was seen a handful of times. The chain employs TRBV6-1 and TRBJ1-4, with 9 bases that match TRBD1. This CDR3 comprises 15 residues. J lost 3 bases, V lost 6 bases, and 5 bases had no gene match. Germline V gene data show CDR1 as MNHNS and CDR2 as SASEGT. The CDR3 sequence is CASSKTGGPNEKLFF. CDR3 in DNA: TGTGCCAGCAGCAAAACAGGGGGCCCTAATGAAAAACTGTTTTTT.

Remarks on this clonotype: One junction end does not reproduce the germline sequence, and a read error may be involved. Here the CDR3 DNA reads TGTGCCAGCAGCTTGTTTCTCTGGGGTAGCGGGAAGGAGACCCCGTACTTC. It translates to CASSLFLWGSGKETPYF. The rearrangement links TRBV5-6 to TRBJ2-5; 8 nucleotides align to TRBD2. This CDR3 has 17 residues. Germline lookup yields CDR1 SGHDT and CDR2 YYEEEE.

This clonotype came up many times. The chain joins TRBV27 to TRBJ2-1; 10 bases map to TRBD2. V was pared by 8 bases and J by 6 bases, with 13 bases of the junction left unmatched. The CDR3 spans 16 residues. The germline V gene encodes CDR1 MNHEY and CDR2 SMNVEV (reference sequence). CDR3 in amino acids: CASGPLLAGKGNEQFF. The DNA for the CDR3 is TGTGCCAGCGGTCCTTTACTAGCGGGAAAGGGCAATGAGCAGTTCTTC.